The rows below give T cell receptor beta chains drawn from one sample of a study of beta chain features in type 1 diabetes. TCRdb's copy holds only in-frame clones and misses some; the assay was immunoSEQ multiplex PCR. Of about 660,000 clones listed, 11% to 15% are singletons. What was sequenced was naive CD4+ T cells from blood. The source is a man between 18 and 35 years old with type 1 diabetes. CDR3s leave out the opening cysteine and the closing phenylalanine or tryptophan. Part of the rows lack a size; the others show once, few, many or a class for expanded clones.

size: few
V: TRBV30
J: TRBJ1-1
CDR3: AWAEYRQGARMNTEAF

size: few
V: TRBV10-3
J: TRBJ1-2
CDR3: AISGQGSVYGYT

size: .
V: TRBV7-2
J: TRBJ2-5
CDR3: ASSFSLAGGEETQY

size: .
V: TRBV30
J: TRBJ2-7
CDR3: AWSVNSYEQY

size: .
V: TRBV2
J: TRBJ1-2
CDR3: ASSEDNYGYT

size: .
V: TRBV28
J: TRBJ2-7
CDR3: ASSLGQGNHEQY

size: few
V: TRBV29-1
J: TRBJ2-5
CDR3: STMGSQETQY

size: few
V: TRBV5-1
J: TRBJ2-2
CDR3: ASSQRTNTGELF

size: .
V: TRBV7-3
J: TRBJ2-3
CDR3: ASSGQLAGPGNTQY

size: .
V: TRBV7-2
J: TRBJ2-1
CDR3: ASSRGNNEQF

size: .
V: TRBV6-5
J: TRBJ2-3
CDR3: ASSRWLADTQY

size: few
V: TRBV2
J: TRBJ2-1
CDR3: ASTRLNEQF

size: few
V: TRBV7-9
J: TRBJ2-6
CDR3: ASSSDNGANVLT

size: few
V: TRBV7-9
J: TRBJ1-1
CDR3: ASSLYLNTEAF

size: .
V: TRBV2
J: TRBJ1-2
CDR3: ASSEYRSHGYT

size: few
V: TRBV5-1
J: TRBJ1-1
CDR3: ASSFGTPQGTEAF

size: few
V: TRBV7-9
J: TRBJ1-1
CDR3: ASSLRQGNTEAF

size: once
V: TRBV11-2
J: TRBJ2-3
CDR3: ASSLARQSDTQY

size: few
V: TRBV11-2
J: TRBJ2-1
CDR3: ASSSLAGGHNEQF

size: .
V: TRBV4-2
J: TRBJ2-3
CDR3: ASSQRLDTQY

size: .
V: TRBV18
J: TRBJ2-7
CDR3: ASSTNPVEEQY

size: few
V: TRBV30
J: TRBJ2-7
CDR3: AWKLGVYNEQY

size: few
V: TRBV5-4
J: TRBJ2-7
CDR3: ASSLGDRSSYEQY

size: few
V: TRBV19
J: TRBJ2-1
CDR3: ASSTRSTALNEQF

size: .
V: TRBV7-9
J: TRBJ2-4
CDR3: ASSPPNSGGNIQY

size: .
V: TRBV28
J: TRBJ2-1
CDR3: ASSFPGDSYNEQF

size: few
V: TRBV7-9
J: TRBJ2-1
CDR3: ASSLGLAGLNEQF

size: few
V: TRBV2
J: TRBJ2-2
CDR3: ASSSTGGPRSGELF

size: few
V: TRBV19
J: TRBJ1-5
CDR3: ASSMGTGQLSNQPQH

size: .
V: TRBV5-1
J: TRBJ2-7
CDR3: ASSLRGYEQY

size: .
V: TRBV28
J: TRBJ2-6
CDR3: ASSSGAVANVLT

size: .
V: TRBV28
J: TRBJ2-4
CDR3: ASSSLLGKNIQY

size: .
V: TRBV4-3
J: TRBJ2-3
CDR3: ASSSVLATSTDTQY

size: few
V: TRBV5-4
J: TRBJ1-4
CDR3: ASSLAGYGEKLF

size: few
V: TRBV9
J: TRBJ1-2
CDR3: ASSTRQGWVEGYT

size: .
V: TRBV4-1
J: TRBJ2-7
CDR3: ASSPGTSGSYEQY

size: few
V: TRBV4-3
J: TRBJ2-1
CDR3: ASSQDGHNEQF

size: .
V: TRBV7-6
J: TRBJ2-5
CDR3: ASSPRRGLAGGPVTQY

size: few
V: TRBV2
J: TRBJ1-1
CDR3: ASTGDNTEAF

size: .
V: TRBV6-5
J: TRBJ2-7
CDR3: ASTRGGSSSEQY

size: .
V: TRBV5-1
J: TRBJ2-7
CDR3: ASSLRGVAYEQY

size: .
V: TRBV10-3
J: TRBJ2-7
CDR3: AISEASGRTYEQY

size: .
V: TRBV28
J: TRBJ2-5
CDR3: ASSLPANRRQTQY

size: .
V: TRBV10-3
J: TRBJ2-3
CDR3: AISDMGQLTDTQY

size: .
V: TRBV7-3
J: TRBJ1-5
CDR3: ASSLTGDGQPQH

size: few
V: TRBV15
J: TRBJ1-1
CDR3: ATSREGQLNTEAF

size: few
V: TRBV30
J: TRBJ1-1
CDR3: AWSVDLNTEAF

size: few
V: TRBV28
J: TRBJ1-6
CDR3: ASSLWTAGSSYNSPLH

size: .
V: TRBV6-5
J: TRBJ2-7
CDR3: ASSKPGQGVSEQY

size: .
V: TRBV7-3
J: TRBJ2-1
CDR3: ASSQTGTTNNEQF

size: .
V: TRBV6-5
J: TRBJ2-3
CDR3: ASSQGDTQY

size: .
V: TRBV5-4
J: TRBJ2-2
CDR3: ASSLGPSGGDTGELF